These 17 T cell receptor beta chains came from one sample sequenced in a study of T cell repertoires in cytomegalovirus infection. TCRdb reprocessed the reads with MiXCR, giving one entry per CDR3 protein. The sample carries roughly 310,000 distinct CDR3 sequences, 25% to 35% recorded once. Their antigen targets remain unknown. Sequenced here: cultured PBMCs, sampled from culture after CMV antigen stimulation. These receptors originate from a human donor in good health (CMV status not recorded). Some clones in this sample may be carry-over from other donors' samples.

The V call is TRBV20-1, the J call TRBJ2-7; 14 nucleotides match TRBD2. J gave up 4 bases and V 4 bases, and 3 bases lay outside the gene matches. The CDR3 contains 14 residues. Germline V gives CDR1 DFQATT, CDR2 SNEGSKA (reference sequence). CDR3 in DNA: TGCAGTGCTATACGGACTAGCGGGAGGTACGAGCAGTACTTC. This translates into CSAIRTSGRYEQYF.

V usage is TRBV7-9 and J usage is TRBJ2-1; TRBD2 aligns across 9 bases. The trim removed 3 bases at V and 8 bases at J, leaving 11 bases unmatched. Per germline, CDR1 SEHNR and CDR2 FQNEAQ (reference sequence). The CDR3 runs 16 residues. The CDR3: CASSFSGGREGDEQFF. The DNA for the CDR3 is TGTGCCAGCAGCTTTAGCGGCGGGCGGGAGGGCGATGAGCAGTTCTTC.

The CDR3 is CSAKDPGQDNEKLFF. CDR3 DNA: TGCAGTGCTAAGGACCCGGGACAGGATAATGAAAAACTGTTTTTT. V is TRBV20-1 and J is TRBJ1-4; 8 bases line up with TRBD1. Germline lookup yields CDR1 DFQATT and CDR2 SNEGSKA (reference sequence). The CDR3 length is 15 residues. With V trimmed by 4 bases and J by 4 bases, 8 bases remained unmatched.

J is TRBJ2-7 and V is TRBV5-6; 8 bases fit TRBD2. The length of the CDR3 is 14 residues. Germline V CDR1 and CDR2: SGHDT, YYEEEE. Losses at the gene ends were 0 bases for V and 6 bases for J; bases not matched to a gene: 5. The CDR3 reads CASSLVSGASEQYF. DNA of the CDR3: TGTGCCAGCAGCTTGGTTAGCGGGGCGAGCGAGCAGTACTTC.

This chain joins TRBV12-3 or TRBV12-4 and TRBJ2-5; either TRBD1 or TRBD2 may supply D (5 bases each). Trimming removed 3 bases at V and 7 bases at J, with 18 bases between. CDR3 length: 15 amino acids. The CDR3 DNA follows: TGTGCCAGCAGTTTTGGGGTGGGGCTAGCCGGGACCCAGTACTTC. Translating gives CASSFGVGLAGTQYF.

The chain is built from TRBV4-1 and TRBJ1-5; D gene unclear. In germline, CDR1 is MGHRA, CDR2 YSYEKL. The V end was cut by 4 bases, the J end by 7 bases, with 11 bases between. The CDR3 consists of 13 residues. CDR3 bases: TGCGCCAGCAGCCTAGGGCTGGAGCAGCCCCAGCATTTT. The encoded protein is CASSLGLEQPQHF.

A few counts support this clonotype. The chain is built from TRBV7-9 and TRBJ1-1; 9 bases map to TRBD1. The CDR3 totals 15 residues. V dropped 5 bases and J dropped 1; count of bases not matched to a gene: 5. Per the germline V gene, CDR1 is SEHNR and CDR2 is FQNEAQ (reference sequence). CDR3 residues: CASSTSTGGNTEAFF. The DNA for the CDR3 is TGTGCCAGCAGCACTTCGACAGGGGGGAACACTGAAGCTTTCTTT.

The table lists this clonotype with many counts. The CDR3 nucleotides are TGTGCCAGTAGTATCACAGGGCCTTATGGCTACACCTTC. Amino acid sequence: CASSITGPYGYTF. The chain links TRBV19 to TRBJ1-2; the D gene is possibly TRBD1 (6 bases). CDR3 size: 13 residues. V was shortened by 3 bases and J by 5 bases, with 10 bases between the two germline ends. Germline CDR1 LNHDA, CDR2 SQIVND (reference sequence).

The chain employs TRBV6-1 and TRBJ2-3; the match to TRBD2 covers 8 bases. CDR3 length equals 15 residues. Per germline, CDR1 MNHNS and CDR2 SASEGT. The V and J ends lost 8 bases and 2 bases, in that order; junction bases with no gene match: 9. CDR3: CASGSGGPHTDTQYF. The DNA for the CDR3 is TGTGCCAGCGGGAGCGGGGGCCCTCACACAGATACGCAGTATTTT.

This clonotype was recorded a few times. The chain joins TRBV7-9 to TRBJ1-2, with D possibly being TRBD1 (6 bases). The CDR3 contains 14 residues. Germline V gene lookup returns CDR1 SEHNR and CDR2 FQNEAQ (reference sequence). The V gene lost 4 bases and the J gene lost 5 bases, with 14 bases spanning the gap. The CDR3 sequence is CASSSSIRGYGYTF. The DNA of the CDR3 is TGTGCCAGCAGCTCATCTATCAGGGGATATGGCTACACCTTC.

This clonotype came up many times. The rearrangement uses TRBV11-2 and TRBJ1-3; D is uncertain. Trimming cost V 0 bases and J 7 bases, with 13 bases left between them. The length of the CDR3 is 15 residues. The germline V gene encodes CDR1 SGHAT and CDR2 FQNNGV. The CDR3 bases are TGTGCCAGCAGCTTAGAAGGGATTGGAGGGAACACCATATATTTT. This encodes CASSLEGIGGNTIYF.

This clonotype was observed a handful of times. The chain employs TRBV6-5 and TRBJ1-2; TRBD1 matches 9 bases. This CDR3 comprises 16 residues. Looked up from germline, CDR1 is MNHEY and CDR2 is SVGAGI. V trimming: 5 bases; J trimming: 10 bases; junction bases outside the gene matches: 17. The CDR3 nucleotides read TGTGCCAGCAGTGCGGACAGGGGCGCTTTCCGCGATGACTACACCTTC. It yields the protein CASSADRGAFRDDYTF.

This clonotype was seen just once. V is TRBV10-3 and J is TRBJ1-2; unclear D gene. CDR1 and CDR2 from the germline V gene are ENHRY and SYGVKD. The CDR3 has 13 amino acids. The V and J ends lost 3 bases and 6 bases respectively, with 11 bases between them. The CDR3 nucleotides read TGTGCCATCAGTGAAGGCACTTCGCATGGCTACACCTTC. Encoded protein: CAISEGTSHGYTF.

The gene calls are TRBV20-1 and TRBJ1-1, with 11 bases that match TRBD1. This CDR3 has 16 amino acids. The V segment lost 5 bases and the J segment 1 base; nucleotides outside the gene matches: 9. CDR1 is DFQATT and CDR2 is SNEGSKA in the germline V gene (reference sequence). The CDR3 DNA sequence: TGCAGTGCTCGAGGACAGGGGGCCGGTTGGAACACTGAAGCTTTCTTT. This translates into CSARGQGAGWNTEAFF.

There are a few counts of this clonotype. The rearrangement links TRBV5-1 to TRBJ2-3, with 10 bases lining up with TRBD1. The CDR3 is 15 residues long. Germline loops: CDR1 SGHRS, CDR2 YFSETQ. Unmatched junction bases numbered 6, after V lost 4 bases and J lost 4 bases. CDR3 amino acids: CASSRDRGNPDTQYF. For the CDR3, the DNA is TGCGCCAGCAGCAGGGACAGGGGTAACCCAGATACGCAGTATTTT.

This clonotype was detected only a few times. The chain uses TRBV7-2 and TRBJ2-1; D unclear. The germline V and J ends were trimmed by 1 base and 2 bases, with 9 bases remaining between them. Germline V gives CDR1 SGHTA, CDR2 FQGNSA. CDR3 length equals 15 residues. The CDR3 region is CASSLEVGAYNEQFF. The CDR3 DNA is TGTGCCAGCAGCTTAGAAGTCGGAGCCTACAATGAGCAGTTCTTC.

This clonotype has a handful of counts. The J gene is TRBJ2-7, the V gene TRBV11-2; D call uncertain. CDR1 is SGHAT, CDR2 FQNNGV, per germline. Between the trimmed V and J ends, which lost 6 bases and 0 bases, there was a span of 15 bases. CDR3 length: 15 amino acids. The DNA for the CDR3 is TGTGCCAGCAGACCCCCAAGGTCGATCTCCTACGAGCAGTACTTC. Translating it yields CASRPPRSISYEQYF.